This T cell receptor (beta chain) was identified in a study of cytomegalovirus exposure and HLA in healthy donors. Study findings and constraints: In a later analysis, HLA-associated TCR beta chains were more clonally expanded than equally common others.

A few counts support this clone. Its antigen is as yet unknown. Vbeta (60) and Jbeta (13) primers were used in the PCR. Assay used: immunoSEQ multiplex PCR; TCRdb lists only in-frame clones, some missing. The table lists about 120,000 clones, around 80% of them singletons. V was clipped by 0 bases and J by 2 bases, with 11 bases between them. Germline assignment: CDR1 MNHEY and CDR2 SMNVEV (reference sequence). The CDR3 contains 15 residues. The sequencing sample was made of PBMCs. The TCR sequence derives from a female donor in good health and CMV-seronegative. The chain is built from TRBV27 and TRBJ2-7; D gene unclear. The CDR3 loop is CASSLSWSQTYEQYF. The CDR3 DNA sequence: TGTGCCAGCAGTTTATCGTGGTCACAGACCTACGAGCAGTACTTC.